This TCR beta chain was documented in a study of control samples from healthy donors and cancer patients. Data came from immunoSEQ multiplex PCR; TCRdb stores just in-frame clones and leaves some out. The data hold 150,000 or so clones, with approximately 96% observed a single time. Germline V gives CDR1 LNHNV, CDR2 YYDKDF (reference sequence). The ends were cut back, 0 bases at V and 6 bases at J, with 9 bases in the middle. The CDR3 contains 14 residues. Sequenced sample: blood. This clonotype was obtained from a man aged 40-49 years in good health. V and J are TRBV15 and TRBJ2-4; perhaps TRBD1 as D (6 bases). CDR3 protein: CATSREPGVNIQYF. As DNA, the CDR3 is TGTGCCACCAGCAGAGAACCAGGGGTAAACATTCAGTACTTC.